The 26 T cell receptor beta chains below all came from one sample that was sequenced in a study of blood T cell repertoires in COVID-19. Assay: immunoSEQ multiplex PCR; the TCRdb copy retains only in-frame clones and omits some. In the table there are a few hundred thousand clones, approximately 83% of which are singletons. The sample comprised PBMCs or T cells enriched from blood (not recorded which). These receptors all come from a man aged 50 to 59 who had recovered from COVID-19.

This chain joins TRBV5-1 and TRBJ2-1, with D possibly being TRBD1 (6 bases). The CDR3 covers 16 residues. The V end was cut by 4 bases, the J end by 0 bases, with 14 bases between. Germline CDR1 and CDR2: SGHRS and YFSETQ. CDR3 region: CASSTGQLSSYNEQFF. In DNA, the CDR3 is TGCGCCAGCAGCACGGGACAACTGAGCTCCTACAATGAGCAGTTCTTC.

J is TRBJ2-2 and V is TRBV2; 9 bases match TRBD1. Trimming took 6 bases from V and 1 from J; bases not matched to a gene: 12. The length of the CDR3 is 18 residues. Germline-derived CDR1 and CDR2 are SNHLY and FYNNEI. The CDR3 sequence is CASRNLGTGRGNTGELFF. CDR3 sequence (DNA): TGTGCCAGCAGAAACCTCGGGACAGGGCGGGGGAACACCGGGGAGCTGTTTTTT.

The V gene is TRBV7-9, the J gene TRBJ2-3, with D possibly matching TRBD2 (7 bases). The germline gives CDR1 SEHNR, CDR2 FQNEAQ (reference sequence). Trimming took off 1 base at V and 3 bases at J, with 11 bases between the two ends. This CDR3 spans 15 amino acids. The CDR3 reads CASSLVRGGTDTQYF. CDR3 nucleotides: TGTGCCAGCAGCTTAGTCAGGGGAGGGACAGATACGCAGTATTTT.

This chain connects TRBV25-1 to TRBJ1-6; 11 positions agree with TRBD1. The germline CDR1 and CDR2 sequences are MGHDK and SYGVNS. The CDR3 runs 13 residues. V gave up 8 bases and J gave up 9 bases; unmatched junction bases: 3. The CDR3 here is CASGTGGFSPLHF. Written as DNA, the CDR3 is TGTGCCAGCGGGACAGGGGGTTTTTCACCCCTCCACTTT.

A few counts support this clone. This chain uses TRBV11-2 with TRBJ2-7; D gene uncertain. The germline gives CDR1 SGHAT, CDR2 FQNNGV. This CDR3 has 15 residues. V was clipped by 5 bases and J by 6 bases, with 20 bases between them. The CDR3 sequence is CASSPFSQHSAEQYF. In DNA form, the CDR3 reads TGTGCCAGCAGCCCCTTTTCACAGCATTCCGCCGAGCAGTACTTC.

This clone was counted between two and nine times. The CDR3 sequence: CASSPPPNLVDGYTF. DNA of the CDR3: TGTGCCAGCAGCCCCCCCCCAAACTTGGTGGATGGCTACACCTTC. J is TRBJ1-2 and V is TRBV7-9; D gene ambiguous. CDR1 is SEHNR and CDR2 is FQNEAQ in the germline V gene (reference sequence). There are 15 residues in the CDR3. The V end lost 5 bases, the J end lost 6 bases, and 19 bases lay between the germline ends. Variable domain in full (rest from reference TRBV7-9 and TRBJ1-2): DTGVSQNPRHKITKRGQNVTFRCDPISEHNRLYWYRQTLGQGPEFLTYFQNEAQLEKSRLLSDRFSAERPKGSFSTLEIQRTEQGDSAMYLCASSPPPNLVDGYTFGSGTRLTVV.

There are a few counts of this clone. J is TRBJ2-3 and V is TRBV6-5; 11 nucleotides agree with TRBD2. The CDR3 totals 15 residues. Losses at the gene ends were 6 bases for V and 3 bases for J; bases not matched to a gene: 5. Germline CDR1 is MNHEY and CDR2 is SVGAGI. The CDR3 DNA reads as TGTGCCAGCAGGGCCGGGACTAGCGGTACAGATACGCAGTATTTT. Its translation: CASRAGTSGTDTQYF.

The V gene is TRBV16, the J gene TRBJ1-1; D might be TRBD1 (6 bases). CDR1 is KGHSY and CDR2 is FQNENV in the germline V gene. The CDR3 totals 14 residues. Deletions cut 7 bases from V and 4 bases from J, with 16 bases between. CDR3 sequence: CASTTQGTATEAFF. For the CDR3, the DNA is TGTGCCAGCACCACACAGGGAACGGCCACTGAAGCTTTCTTT.

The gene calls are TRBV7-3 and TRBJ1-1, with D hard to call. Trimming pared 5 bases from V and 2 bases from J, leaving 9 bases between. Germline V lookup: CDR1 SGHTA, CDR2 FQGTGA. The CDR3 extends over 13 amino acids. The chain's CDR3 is CASSVARNTEAFF. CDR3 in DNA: TGTGCCAGCAGCGTCGCGAGAAACACTGAAGCTTTCTTT.

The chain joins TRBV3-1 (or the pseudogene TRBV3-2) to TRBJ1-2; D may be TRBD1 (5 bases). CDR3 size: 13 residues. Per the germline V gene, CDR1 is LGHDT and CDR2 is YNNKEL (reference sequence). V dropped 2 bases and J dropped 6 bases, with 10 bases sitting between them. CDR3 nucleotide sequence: TGTGCCAGCAGCCAATTCTCGGACAATGGCTACACCTTC. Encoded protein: CASSQFSDNGYTF.

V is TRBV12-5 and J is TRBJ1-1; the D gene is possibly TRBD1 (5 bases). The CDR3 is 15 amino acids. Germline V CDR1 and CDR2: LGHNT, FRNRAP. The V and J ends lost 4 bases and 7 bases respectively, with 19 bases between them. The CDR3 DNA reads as TGTGCTAGTGGTTCCCCCTGGGAGGGGAAGAATGAAGCTTTCTTT. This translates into CASGSPWEGKNEAFF.

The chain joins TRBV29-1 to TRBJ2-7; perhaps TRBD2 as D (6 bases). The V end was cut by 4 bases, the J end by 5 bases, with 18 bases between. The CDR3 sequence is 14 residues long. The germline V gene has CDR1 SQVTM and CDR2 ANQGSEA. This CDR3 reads CSVAGTLGRNEQYF. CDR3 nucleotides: TGCAGCGTTGCCGGGACTCTGGGGCGGAACGAGCAGTACTTC.

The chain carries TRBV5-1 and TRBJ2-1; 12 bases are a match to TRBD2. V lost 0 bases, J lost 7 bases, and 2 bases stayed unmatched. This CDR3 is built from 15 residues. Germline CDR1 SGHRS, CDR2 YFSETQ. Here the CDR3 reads CASSLATSGGNEQFF. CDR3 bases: TGCGCCAGCAGCTTGGCTACTAGCGGGGGGAATGAGCAGTTCTTC.

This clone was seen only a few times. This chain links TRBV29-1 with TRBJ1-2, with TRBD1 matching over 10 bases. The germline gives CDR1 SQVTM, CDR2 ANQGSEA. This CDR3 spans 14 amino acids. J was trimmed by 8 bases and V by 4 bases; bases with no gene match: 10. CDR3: CSVATGQGVRGYTF. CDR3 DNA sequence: TGCAGCGTTGCAACAGGACAGGGGGTACGGGGCTACACCTTC.

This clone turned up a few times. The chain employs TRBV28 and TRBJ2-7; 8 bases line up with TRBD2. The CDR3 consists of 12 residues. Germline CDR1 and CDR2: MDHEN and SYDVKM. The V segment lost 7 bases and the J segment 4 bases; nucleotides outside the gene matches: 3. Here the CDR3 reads CASKTSGYEQYF. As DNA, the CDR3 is TGTGCCAGCAAAACTAGCGGATACGAGCAGTACTTC.

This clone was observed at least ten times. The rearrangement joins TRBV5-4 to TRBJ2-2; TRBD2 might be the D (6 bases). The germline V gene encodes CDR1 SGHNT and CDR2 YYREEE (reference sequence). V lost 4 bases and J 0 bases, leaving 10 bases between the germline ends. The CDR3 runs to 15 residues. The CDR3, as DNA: TGTGCCAGCAGCAGGGAGGCCACGAACACCGGGGAGCTGTTTTTT. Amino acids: CASSREATNTGELFF.

CDR3 in DNA: TGTGCCAGCTCAACGACAGGGGTTGGGGCCAACGTCCTGACTTTC. Amino acids: CASSTTGVGANVLTF. The chain carries TRBV18 and TRBJ2-6; 8 nucleotides line up with TRBD1. This CDR3 is 15 amino acids long. Germline values: CDR1 KGHSH, CDR2 LQKENI. J gave up 3 bases and V 5 bases, and 3 bases lay outside the gene matches.

The CDR3 DNA follows: TGTGCCACTGTTAAGCGGGGGGGCCGAGAGACCCAGTACTTC. As protein: CATVKRGGRETQYF. The chain carries TRBV15 and TRBJ2-5; TRBD2 matches at 10 bases. In germline, CDR1 is LNHNV, CDR2 YYDKDF (reference sequence). The CDR3 covers 14 residues. The trim removed 9 bases at V and 4 bases at J, leaving 8 bases unmatched.

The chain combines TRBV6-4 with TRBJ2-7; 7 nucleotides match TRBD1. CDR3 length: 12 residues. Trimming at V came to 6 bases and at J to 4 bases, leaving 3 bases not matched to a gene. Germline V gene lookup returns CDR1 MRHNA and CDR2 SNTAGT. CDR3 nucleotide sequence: TGTGCCAGCAGAAGACAGGGTTACGAGCAGTACTTC. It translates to CASRRQGYEQYF.

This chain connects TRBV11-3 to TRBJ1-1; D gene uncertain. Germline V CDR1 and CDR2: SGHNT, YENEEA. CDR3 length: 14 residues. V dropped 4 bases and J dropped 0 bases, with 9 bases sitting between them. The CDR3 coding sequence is TGTGCCAGCAGCTCACAGTTTTTGAACACTGAAGCTTTCTTT. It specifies CASSSQFLNTEAFF.

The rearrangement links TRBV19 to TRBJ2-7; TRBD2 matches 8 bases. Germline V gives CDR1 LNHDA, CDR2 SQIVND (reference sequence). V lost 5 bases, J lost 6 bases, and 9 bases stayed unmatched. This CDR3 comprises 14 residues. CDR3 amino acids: CASSLAGGSAEQYF. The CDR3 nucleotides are TGTGCCAGTAGTTTGGCGGGAGGATCTGCCGAGCAGTACTTC. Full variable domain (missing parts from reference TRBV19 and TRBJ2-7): DGGITQSPKYLFRKEGQNVTLSCEQNLNHDAMYWYRQDPGQGLRLIYYSQIVNDFQKGDIAEGYSVSREKKESFPLTVTSAQKNPTAFYLCASSLAGGSAEQYFGPGTRLTVT.

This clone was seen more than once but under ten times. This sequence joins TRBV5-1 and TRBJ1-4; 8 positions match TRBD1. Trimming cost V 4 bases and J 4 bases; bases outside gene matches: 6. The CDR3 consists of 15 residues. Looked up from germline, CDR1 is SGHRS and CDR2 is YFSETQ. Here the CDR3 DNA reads TGCGCCAGCAGCACTCAGGGGGCTTATAATGAAAAACTGTTTTTT. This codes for CASSTQGAYNEKLFF.

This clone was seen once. CDR3 protein: CASSLIGQGRGTF. The CDR3 bases are TGTGCCAGCAGCTTAATCGGACAGGGGCGCGGGACCTTC. This chain joins TRBV11-2 and TRBJ1-2, with 9 bases that match TRBD1. Germline V gene data show CDR1 as SGHAT and CDR2 as FQNNGV. The J segment lost 14 bases and the V segment lost 2 bases, leaving 9 bases of the junction unmatched. The CDR3 contains 13 residues.

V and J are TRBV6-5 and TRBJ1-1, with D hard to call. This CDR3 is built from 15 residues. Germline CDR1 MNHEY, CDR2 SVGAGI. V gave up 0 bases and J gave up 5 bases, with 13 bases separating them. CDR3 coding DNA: TGTGCCAGCAGTTACTCGTTGGAGGCGGGTACTGAAGCTTTCTTT. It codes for CASSYSLEAGTEAFF.

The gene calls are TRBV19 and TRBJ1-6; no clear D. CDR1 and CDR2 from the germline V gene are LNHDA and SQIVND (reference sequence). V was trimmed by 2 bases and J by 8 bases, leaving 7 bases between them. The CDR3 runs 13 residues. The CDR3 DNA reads TGTGCCAGTAGTATAAGACTGTATTCACCCCTCCACTTT. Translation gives CASSIRLYSPLHF.

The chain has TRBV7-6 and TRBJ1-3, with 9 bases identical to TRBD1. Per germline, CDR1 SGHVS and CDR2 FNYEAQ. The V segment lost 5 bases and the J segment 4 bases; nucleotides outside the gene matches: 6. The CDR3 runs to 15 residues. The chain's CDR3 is CASSKLGTGGNTIYF. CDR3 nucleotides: TGTGCCAGCAGCAAGCTCGGGACAGGGGGAAACACCATATATTTT.